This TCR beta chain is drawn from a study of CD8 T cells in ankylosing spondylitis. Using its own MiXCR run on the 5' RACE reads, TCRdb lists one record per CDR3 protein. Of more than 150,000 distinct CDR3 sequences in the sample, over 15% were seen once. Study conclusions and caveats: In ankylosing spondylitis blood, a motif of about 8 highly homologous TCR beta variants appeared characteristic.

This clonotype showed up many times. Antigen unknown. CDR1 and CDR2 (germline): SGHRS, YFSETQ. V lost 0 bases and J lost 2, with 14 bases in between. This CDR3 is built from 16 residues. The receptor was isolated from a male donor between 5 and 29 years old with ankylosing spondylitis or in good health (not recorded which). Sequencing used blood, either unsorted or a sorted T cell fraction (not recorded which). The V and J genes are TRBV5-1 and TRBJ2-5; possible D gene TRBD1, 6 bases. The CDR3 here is CASSLAAQGKQETQYF. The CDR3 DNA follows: TGCGCCAGCAGCTTGGCCGCGCAGGGGAAACAAGAGACCCAGTACTTC.